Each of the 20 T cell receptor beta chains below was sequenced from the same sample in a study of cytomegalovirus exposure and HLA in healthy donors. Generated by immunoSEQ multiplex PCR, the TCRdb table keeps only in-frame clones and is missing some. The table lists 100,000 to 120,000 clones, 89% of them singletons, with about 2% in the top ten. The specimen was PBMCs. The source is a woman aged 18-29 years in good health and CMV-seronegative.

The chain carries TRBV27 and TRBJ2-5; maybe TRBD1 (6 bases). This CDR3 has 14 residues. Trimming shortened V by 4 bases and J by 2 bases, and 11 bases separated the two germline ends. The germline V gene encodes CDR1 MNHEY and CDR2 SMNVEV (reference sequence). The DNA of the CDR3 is TGTGCCAGCAGTTCGGGACAACGGCAAGAGACCCAGTACTTC. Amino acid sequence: CASSSGQRQETQYF.

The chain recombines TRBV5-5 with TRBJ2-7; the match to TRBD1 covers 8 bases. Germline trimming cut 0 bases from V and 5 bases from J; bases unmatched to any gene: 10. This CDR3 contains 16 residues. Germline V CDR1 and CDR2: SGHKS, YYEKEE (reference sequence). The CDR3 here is CASSLVWTGTSDEQYF. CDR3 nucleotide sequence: TGTGCCAGCAGCTTGGTCTGGACAGGGACGTCTGACGAGCAGTACTTC.

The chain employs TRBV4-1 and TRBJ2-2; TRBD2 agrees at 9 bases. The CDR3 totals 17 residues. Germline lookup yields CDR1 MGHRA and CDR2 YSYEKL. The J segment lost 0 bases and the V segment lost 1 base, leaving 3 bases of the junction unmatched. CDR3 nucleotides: TGCGCCAGCAGCCAAGGAAGCGGGGGGTCGAACACCGGGGAGCTGTTTTTT. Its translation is CASSQGSGGSNTGELFF.

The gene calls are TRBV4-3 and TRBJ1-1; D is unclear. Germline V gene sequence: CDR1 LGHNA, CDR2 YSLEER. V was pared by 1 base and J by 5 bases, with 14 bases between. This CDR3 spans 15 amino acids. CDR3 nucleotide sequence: TGCGCCAGCAGCCAAGGCTACGGAGACCAGACTGAAGCTTTCTTT. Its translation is CASSQGYGDQTEAFF.

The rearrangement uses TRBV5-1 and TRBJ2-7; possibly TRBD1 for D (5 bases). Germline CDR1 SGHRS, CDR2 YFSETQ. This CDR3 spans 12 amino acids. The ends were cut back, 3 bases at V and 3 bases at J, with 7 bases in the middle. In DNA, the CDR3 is TGCGCCAGCAGCTGGCAGGGCTACGAGCAGTACTTC. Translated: CASSWQGYEQYF.

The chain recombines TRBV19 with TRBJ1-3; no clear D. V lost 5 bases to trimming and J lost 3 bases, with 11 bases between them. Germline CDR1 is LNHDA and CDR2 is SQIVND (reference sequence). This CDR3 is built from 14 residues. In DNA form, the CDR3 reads TGTGCCAGTAGTGGGCGAGGGAGTGGAAACACCATATATTTT. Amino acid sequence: CASSGRGSGNTIYF. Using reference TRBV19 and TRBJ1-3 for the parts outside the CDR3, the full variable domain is DGGITQSPKYLFRKEGQNVTLSCEQNLNHDAMYWYRQDPGQGLRLIYYSQIVNDFQKGDIAEGYSVSREKKESFPLTVTSAQKNPTAFYLCASSGRGSGNTIYFGEGSWLTVV.

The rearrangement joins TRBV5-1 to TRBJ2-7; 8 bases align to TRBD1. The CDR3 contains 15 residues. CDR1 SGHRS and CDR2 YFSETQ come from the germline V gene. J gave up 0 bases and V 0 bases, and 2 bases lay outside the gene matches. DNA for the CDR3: TGCGCCAGCAGCTTGGAGGACAGGGACTCCTACGAGCAGTACTTC. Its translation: CASSLEDRDSYEQYF.

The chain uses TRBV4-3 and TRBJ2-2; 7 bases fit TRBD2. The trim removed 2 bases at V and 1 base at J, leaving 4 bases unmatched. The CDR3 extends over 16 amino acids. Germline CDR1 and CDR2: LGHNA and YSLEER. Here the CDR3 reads CASSQMIAGNTGELFF. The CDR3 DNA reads TGCGCCAGCAGCCAAATGATAGCGGGGAACACCGGGGAGCTGTTTTTT.

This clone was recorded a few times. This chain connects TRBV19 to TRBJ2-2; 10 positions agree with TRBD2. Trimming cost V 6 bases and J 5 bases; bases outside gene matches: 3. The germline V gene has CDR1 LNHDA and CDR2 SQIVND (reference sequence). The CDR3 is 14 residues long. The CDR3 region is CASSPSGSTGELFF. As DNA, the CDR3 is TGTGCCAGTAGCCCTAGCGGGAGTACCGGGGAGCTGTTTTTT.

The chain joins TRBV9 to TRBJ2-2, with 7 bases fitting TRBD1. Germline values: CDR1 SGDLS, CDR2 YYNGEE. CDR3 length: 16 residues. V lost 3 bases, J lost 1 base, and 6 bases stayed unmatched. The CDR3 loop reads CASSALGTVNTGELFF. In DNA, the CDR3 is TGTGCCAGCAGCGCCCTGGGGACAGTGAACACCGGGGAGCTGTTTTTT.

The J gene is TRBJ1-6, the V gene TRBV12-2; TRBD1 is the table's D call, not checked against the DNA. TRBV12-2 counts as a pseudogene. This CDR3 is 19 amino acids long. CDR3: CASRLVGTGQSYYNSPLHF. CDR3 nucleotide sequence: TGTGCAAGTCGCTTAGTGGGAACGGGACAGTCGTACTATAATTCACCCCTCCACTTT.

The CDR3 region is CASRPQGTGYTDTQYF. The CDR3 bases are TGTGCCAGCAGGCCACAGGGGACAGGCTACACAGATACGCAGTATTTT. The chain employs TRBV28 and TRBJ2-3; 8 bases are shared with TRBD1. V trimming: 6 bases; J trimming: 2 bases; junction bases outside the gene matches: 10. From germline, CDR1 is MDHEN and CDR2 SYDVKM. This CDR3 region has 16 residues.

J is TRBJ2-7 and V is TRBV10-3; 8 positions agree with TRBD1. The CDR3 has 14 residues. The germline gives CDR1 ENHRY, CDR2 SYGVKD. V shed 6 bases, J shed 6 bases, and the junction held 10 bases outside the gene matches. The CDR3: CAIRWTGQVGEQYF. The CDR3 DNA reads TGTGCCATCAGATGGACAGGGCAAGTAGGCGAGCAGTACTTC.

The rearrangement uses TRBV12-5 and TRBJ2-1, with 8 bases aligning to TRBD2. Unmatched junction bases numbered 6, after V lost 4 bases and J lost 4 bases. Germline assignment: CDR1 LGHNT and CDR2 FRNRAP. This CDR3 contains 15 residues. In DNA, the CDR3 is TGTGCTAGTGGTTCCGTGAGCGGGAGTTACAATGAGCAGTTCTTC. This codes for CASGSVSGSYNEQFF.

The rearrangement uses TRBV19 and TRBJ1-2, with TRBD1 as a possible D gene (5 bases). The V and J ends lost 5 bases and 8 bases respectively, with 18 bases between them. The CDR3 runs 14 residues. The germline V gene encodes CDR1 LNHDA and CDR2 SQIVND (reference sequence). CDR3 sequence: CASSPPHWGGGYTF. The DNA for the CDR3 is TGTGCCAGTAGTCCGCCCCACTGGGGCGGAGGCTACACCTTC. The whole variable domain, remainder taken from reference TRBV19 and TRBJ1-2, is DGGITQSPKYLFRKEGQNVTLSCEQNLNHDAMYWYRQDPGQGLRLIYYSQIVNDFQKGDIAEGYSVSREKKESFPLTVTSAQKNPTAFYLCASSPPHWGGGYTFGSGTRLTVV.

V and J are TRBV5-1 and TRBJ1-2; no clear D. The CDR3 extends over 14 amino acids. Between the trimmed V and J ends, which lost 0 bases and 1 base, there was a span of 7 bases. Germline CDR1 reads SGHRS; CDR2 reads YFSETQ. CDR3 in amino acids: CASSLGHNNYGYTF. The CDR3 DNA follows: TGCGCCAGCAGCTTGGGACATAATAACTATGGCTACACCTTC.

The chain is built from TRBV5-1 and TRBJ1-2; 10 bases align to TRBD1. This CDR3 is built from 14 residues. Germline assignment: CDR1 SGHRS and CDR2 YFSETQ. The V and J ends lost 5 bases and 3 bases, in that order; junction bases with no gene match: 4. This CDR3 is CASSGTGVDYGYTF. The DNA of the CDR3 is TGCGCCAGCAGTGGGACAGGGGTGGACTATGGCTACACCTTC.

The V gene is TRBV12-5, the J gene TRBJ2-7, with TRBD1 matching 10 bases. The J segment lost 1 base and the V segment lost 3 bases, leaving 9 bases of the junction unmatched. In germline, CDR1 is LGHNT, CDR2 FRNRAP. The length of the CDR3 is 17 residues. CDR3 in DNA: TGTGCTAGTGGTTTTGATGACGGGACAGGGGTTTCCTACGAGCAGTACTTC. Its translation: CASGFDDGTGVSYEQYF.

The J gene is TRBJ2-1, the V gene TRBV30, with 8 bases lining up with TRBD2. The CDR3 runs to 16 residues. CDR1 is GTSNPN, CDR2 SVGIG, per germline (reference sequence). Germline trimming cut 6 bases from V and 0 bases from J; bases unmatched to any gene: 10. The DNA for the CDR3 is TGTGCCTGCCCCCTTCCGGGACTAGTCTCCTACAATGAGCAGTTCTTC. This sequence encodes CACPLPGLVSYNEQFF.

This CDR3 reads CASSLAGGDNEQFF. In DNA, the CDR3 is TGTGCCAGCAGTTTAGCGGGAGGGGACAATGAGCAGTTCTTC. The rearrangement joins TRBV28 to TRBJ2-1, with 9 bases fitting TRBD2. J lost 5 bases, V lost 2 bases, and 1 base had no gene match. The CDR3 is made up of 14 amino acids. Germline V gives CDR1 MDHEN, CDR2 SYDVKM.